The following is a TCR beta chain sequence with its context. Here immunoSEQ multiplex PCR was the method, and the copy in TCRdb shows in-frame clones only, minus some. The sample lists fewer than 70,000 clones, approximately 92% seen once, with approximately 2.8% in the top ten. The sample comes from a study of T cell changes during pregnancy in multiple sclerosis. The CDR3 runs to 15 residues. The V gene's germline CDR1 is MNHEY and CDR2 SVGAGI. V dropped 7 bases and J dropped 0; count of bases not matched to a gene: 8. This TCR came from a female donor in good health, enrolled as a control in a pregnancy study. This chain joins TRBV6-5 and TRBJ1-2; 7 nucleotides agree with TRBD1. Sequences were derived from CD8+ T cells from peripheral blood mononuclear cells, sampled in the third trimester of pregnancy. CDR3 nucleotide sequence: TGTGCCAGCACCCCACAGGGGCCGGCTAACTATGGCTACACCTTC. It encodes CASTPQGPANYGYTF.